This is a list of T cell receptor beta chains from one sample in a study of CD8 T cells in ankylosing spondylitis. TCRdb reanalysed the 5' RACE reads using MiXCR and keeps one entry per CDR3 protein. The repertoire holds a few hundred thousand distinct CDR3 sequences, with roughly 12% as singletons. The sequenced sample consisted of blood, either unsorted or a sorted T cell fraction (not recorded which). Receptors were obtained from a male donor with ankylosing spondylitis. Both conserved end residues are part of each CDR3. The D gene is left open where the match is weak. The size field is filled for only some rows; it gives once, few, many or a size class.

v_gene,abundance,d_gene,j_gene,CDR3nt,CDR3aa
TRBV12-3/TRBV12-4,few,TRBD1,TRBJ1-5,TGTGCCAGCAAAAGGACAGGGCCCAATCAGCCCCAGCATTTT,CASKRTGPNQPQHF
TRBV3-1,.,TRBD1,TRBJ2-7,TGTGCCAGCAGCCAAGCCGGACAGGGGCTCGAGCAGTACTTC,CASSQAGQGLEQYF
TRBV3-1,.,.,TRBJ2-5,TGTGCCAGCAGCCCCCCCGGGATAGAGACCCAGTACTTC,CASSPPGIETQYF
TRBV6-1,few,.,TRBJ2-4,TGTGCCAGCAGTGAAGTCCCCTCCAGCGGAGGCCCTAAAAACATTCAGTACTTC,CASSEVPSSGGPKNIQYF
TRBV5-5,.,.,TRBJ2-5,TGTGCCAGCAGCTTCGGGGTAGCCGAGGGGGAGACCCAGTACTTC,CASSFGVAEGETQYF
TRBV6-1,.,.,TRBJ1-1,TGTGCCAGCAGTGAAGATGGGCTGGGCACTGAAGCTTTCTTT,CASSEDGLGTEAFF
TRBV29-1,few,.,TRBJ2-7,TGCAGCGGTCAGACCGCCTACGAGCAGTACTTC,CSGQTAYEQYF
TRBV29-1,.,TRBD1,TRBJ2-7,TGCAGCGTTGATGACAGGGGTTACGAGCAGTACTTC,CSVDDRGYEQYF
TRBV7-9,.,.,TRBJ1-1,TGTGCCAGCAGCCTCGGGGAGCGTGGCACTGAAGCTTTCTTT,CASSLGERGTEAFF
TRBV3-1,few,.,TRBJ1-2,TGTGCCAGCAGCCACTGGGCAACGGGCTACACCTTC,CASSHWATGYTF
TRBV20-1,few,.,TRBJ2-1,TGCAGTGCTAGGAGAGCGCACAATGAGCAGTTCTTC,CSARRAHNEQFF
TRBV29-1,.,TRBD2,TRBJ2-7,TGCAGCGTTAAGGGACTAGCCCCTACCGAGCAGTACTTC,CSVKGLAPTEQYF
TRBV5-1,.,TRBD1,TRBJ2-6,TGCGCCAGCAGCACACAGGGGTTCACTGGGGCCAACGTCCTGACTTTC,CASSTQGFTGANVLTF
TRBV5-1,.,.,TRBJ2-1,TGCGCCAGCAAGGGGAGGACAGGAACCTACAATGAGCAGTTCTTC,CASKGRTGTYNEQFF
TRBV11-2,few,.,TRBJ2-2,TGTGCCAGCAGCCTTCTGAGAGGGGACCCAGCGAACACCGGGGAGCTGTTTTTT,CASSLLRGDPANTGELFF
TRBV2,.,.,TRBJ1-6,TGTGCCAGCAGTGAGAATAGGGATAATTCACCCCTCCACTTT,CASSENRDNSPLHF
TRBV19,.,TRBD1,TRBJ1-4,TGTGCCGGAGGGGGGACAGGACGGGAAAAACTGTTTTTT,CAGGGTGREKLFF
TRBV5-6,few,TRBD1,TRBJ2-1,TGTGCCAGCAGCGGACAGGGGTGGATTAGTGATGAGCAGTTCTTC,CASSGQGWISDEQFF
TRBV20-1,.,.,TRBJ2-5,TGCAGTGCTAGAGATTGGGCCGGGCAAGAGACCCAGTACTTC,CSARDWAGQETQYF
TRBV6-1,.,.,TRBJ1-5,TGTGCCAGCACCCCTAAAGTCACTCAGCCCCAGCATTTT,CASTPKVTQPQHF
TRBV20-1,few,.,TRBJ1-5,TGCAGTGCTAGAGATAGGCCGGGCGGTCAGCCCCAGCATTTT,CSARDRPGGQPQHF
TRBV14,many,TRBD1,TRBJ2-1,TGTGCCAGCAGCCTGGGACAGAACTACAATGAGCAGTTCTTC,CASSLGQNYNEQFF
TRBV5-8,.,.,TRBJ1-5,TGTGCCAGCAGCTTGGGTCTAGGGACAAGTAATCAGCCCCAGCATTTT,CASSLGLGTSNQPQHF
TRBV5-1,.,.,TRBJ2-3,TGCGCCAGCAGCCCAAGACAGCTTTCTAGCACAGATACGCAGTATTTT,CASSPRQLSSTDTQYF
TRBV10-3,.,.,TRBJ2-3,TGTGCCATCAGCGGAAACACAGATACGCAGTATTTT,CAISGNTDTQYF
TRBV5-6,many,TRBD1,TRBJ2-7,TGTGCCAGCAGCCTCCTGGGGACAGGGCCCAACGAGCAGTACTTC,CASSLLGTGPNEQYF